This note documents a single TCR beta chain sequence. The study profiled TCR beta VDJ and CDR3 using genomic DNA as template. Using its own MiXCR run on the reads, TCRdb lists one record per CDR3 protein. The data contain around 170,000 distinct CDR3 sequences, 55% to 80% of them singletons. Germline values: CDR1 SGHVS, CDR2 FQNEAQ. The CDR3 totals 15 residues. This record belongs to a study of CD8+CD57+ T cells in acquired aplastic anemia. Sequencing input: sorted CD4+, CD8+, or CD8+CD57+ T cells (not recorded which) from PBMCs. The sequence derives from a human donor in good health. The chain couples TRBV7-8 to TRBJ2-6, with D maybe TRBD2 (6 bases). The J call may be faulty, since TRBJ2-7 better matches the DNA end. In nucleotides, the CDR3 is TGTGCCAGCAGCTTACAGGGACTGTCGGGGAGGGAGCAGTACTTC. It specifies CASSLQGLSGREQYF.